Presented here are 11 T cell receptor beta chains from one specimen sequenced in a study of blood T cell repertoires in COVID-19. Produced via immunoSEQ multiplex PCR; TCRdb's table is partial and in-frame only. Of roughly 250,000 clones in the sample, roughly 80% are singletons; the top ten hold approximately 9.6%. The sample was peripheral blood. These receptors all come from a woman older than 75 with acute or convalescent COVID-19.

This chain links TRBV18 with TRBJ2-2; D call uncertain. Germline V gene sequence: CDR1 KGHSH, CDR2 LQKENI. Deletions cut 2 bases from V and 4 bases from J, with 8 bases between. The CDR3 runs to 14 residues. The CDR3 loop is CASSPEHTTGELFF. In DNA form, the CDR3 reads TGTGCCAGCTCACCAGAACATACCACCGGGGAGCTGTTTTTT.

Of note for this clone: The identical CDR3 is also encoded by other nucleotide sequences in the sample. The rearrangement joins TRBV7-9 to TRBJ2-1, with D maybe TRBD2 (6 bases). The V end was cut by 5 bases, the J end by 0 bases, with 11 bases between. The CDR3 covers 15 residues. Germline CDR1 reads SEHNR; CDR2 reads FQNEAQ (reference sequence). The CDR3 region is CASSPGLVSYNEQFF. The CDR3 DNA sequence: TGTGCCAGCAGCCCGGGACTTGTCTCCTACAATGAGCAGTTCTTC.

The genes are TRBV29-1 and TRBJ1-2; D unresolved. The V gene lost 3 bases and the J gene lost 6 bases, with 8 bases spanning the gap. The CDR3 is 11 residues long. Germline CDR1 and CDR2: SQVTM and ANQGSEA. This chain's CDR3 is CSVEWGDGYTF. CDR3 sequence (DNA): TGCAGCGTTGAGTGGGGAGATGGCTACACCTTC.

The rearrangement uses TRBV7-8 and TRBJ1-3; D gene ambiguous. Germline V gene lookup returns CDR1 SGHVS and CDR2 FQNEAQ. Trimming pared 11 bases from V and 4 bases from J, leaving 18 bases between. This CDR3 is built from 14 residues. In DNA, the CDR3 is TGTGCCTCCTCCCCACTACAAGGAGGAAACACCATATATTTT. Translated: CASSPLQGGNTIYF.

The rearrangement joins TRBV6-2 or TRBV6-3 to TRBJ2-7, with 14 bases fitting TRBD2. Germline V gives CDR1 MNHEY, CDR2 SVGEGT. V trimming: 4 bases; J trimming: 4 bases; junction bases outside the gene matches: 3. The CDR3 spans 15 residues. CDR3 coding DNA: TGTGCCAGCAGTTCGACTAGCGGGGGGGCGTACGAGCAGTACTTC. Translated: CASSSTSGGAYEQYF.

CDR3: CASSQEKGLETQYF. CDR3 sequence (DNA): TGTGCCAGCAGCCAAGAAAAGGGGTTGGAGACCCAGTACTTC. V usage is TRBV3-1 (or the pseudogene TRBV3-2) and J usage is TRBJ2-5, with D perhaps matching TRBD1 (5 bases). Germline CDR1 is LGHDT and CDR2 is YNNKEL (reference sequence). V lost 0 bases and J 5 bases, leaving 10 bases between the germline ends. This CDR3 has 14 amino acids.

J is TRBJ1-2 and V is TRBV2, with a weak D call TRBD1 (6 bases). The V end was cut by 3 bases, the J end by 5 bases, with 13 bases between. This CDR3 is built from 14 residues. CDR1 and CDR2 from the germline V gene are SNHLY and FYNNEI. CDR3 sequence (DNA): TGTGCCAGCAGTGACAGGGGCCGCGGATATGGCTACACCTTC. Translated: CASSDRGRGYGYTF.

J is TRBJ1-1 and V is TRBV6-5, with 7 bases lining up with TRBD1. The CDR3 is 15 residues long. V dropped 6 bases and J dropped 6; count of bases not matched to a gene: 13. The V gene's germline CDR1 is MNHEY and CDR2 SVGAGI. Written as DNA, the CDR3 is TGTGCCAGCAGCCGATCAACTACAGGGGCTGCTGAAGCTTTCTTT. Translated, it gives CASSRSTTGAAEAFF.

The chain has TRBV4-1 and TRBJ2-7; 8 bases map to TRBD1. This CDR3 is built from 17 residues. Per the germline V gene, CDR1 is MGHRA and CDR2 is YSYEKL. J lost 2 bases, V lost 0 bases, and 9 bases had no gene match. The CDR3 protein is CASSQDLGDRIAYEQYF. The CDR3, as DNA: TGCGCCAGCAGCCAAGATCTGGGGGACAGGATTGCCTACGAGCAGTACTTC.

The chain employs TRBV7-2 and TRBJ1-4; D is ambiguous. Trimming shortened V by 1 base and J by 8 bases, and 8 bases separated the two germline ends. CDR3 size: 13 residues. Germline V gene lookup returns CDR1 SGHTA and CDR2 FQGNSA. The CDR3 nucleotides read TGTGCCAGCAGCTTAGGGCCGTTCGAAAAACTGTTTTTT. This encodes CASSLGPFEKLFF.

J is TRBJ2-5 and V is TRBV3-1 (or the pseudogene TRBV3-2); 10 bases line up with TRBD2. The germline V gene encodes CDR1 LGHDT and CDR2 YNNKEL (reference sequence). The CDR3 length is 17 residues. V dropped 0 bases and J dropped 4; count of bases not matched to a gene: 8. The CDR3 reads CASSQDGAGGLRETQYF. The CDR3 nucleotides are TGTGCCAGCAGCCAAGATGGAGCGGGGGGGCTTCGAGAGACCCAGTACTTC.